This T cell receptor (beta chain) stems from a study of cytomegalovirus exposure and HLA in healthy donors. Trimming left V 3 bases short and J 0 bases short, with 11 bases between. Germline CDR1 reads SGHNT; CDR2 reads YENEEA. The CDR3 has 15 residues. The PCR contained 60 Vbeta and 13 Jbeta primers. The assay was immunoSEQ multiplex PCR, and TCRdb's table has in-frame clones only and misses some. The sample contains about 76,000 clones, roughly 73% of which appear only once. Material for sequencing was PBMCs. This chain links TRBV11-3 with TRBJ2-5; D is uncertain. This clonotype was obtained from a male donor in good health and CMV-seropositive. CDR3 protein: CASSFRVPYQETQYF. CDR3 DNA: TGTGCCAGCAGCTTCCGGGTCCCGTACCAAGAGACCCAGTACTTC.